The 4 T cell receptor beta chains below all came from one sample that was sequenced in a study of blood T cell repertoires in COVID-19 (dated by TCRdb to about 2020). Libraries were built with the immunoSEQ multiplex PCR assay. The source is immuneACCESS, and TCRdb retained only in-frame sequences with V and J called. Part of the clones is not carried over; for the studies checked, unresolved V genes explain less than half of this, and the remainder is unexplained. The sample profile shows about 220,000 clones; around three quarters of them were found once. The top ten clonotypes cover about 7.2% of the sample. Sample: peripheral blood. Every receptor here comes from a woman aged 70-85 years with acute or convalescent COVID-19.

In regard to this clone: The same CDR3 also results from other DNA sequences found in this sample. The chain uses TRBV3-1 (or the pseudogene TRBV3-2) and TRBJ1-6; 7 nucleotides line up with TRBD1. The junction had 0 bases not matched to a gene; V was cut back by 1 base and J by 3 bases. CDR3 length: 15 residues. Germline V gene sequence: CDR1 LGHDT, CDR2 YNNKEL (reference sequence). CDR3 in DNA: TGTGCCAGCAGCCAAGGACAGGGCTATAATTCACCCCTCCACTTT. It yields the protein CASSQGQGYNSPLHF.

The CDR3 DNA is TGTGCCAGCAGCTTAGTTCGGGAGGGCAACATTCAGTACTTC. Residues: CASSLVREGNIQYF. J is TRBJ2-4 and V is TRBV13; 8 bases agree with TRBD2. The germline gives CDR1 PRHDT, CDR2 FYEKMQ (reference sequence). This CDR3 spans 14 amino acids. Trimming removed 1 base from V and 7 bases from J; junction bases left unmatched: 3.

V usage is TRBV19 and J usage is TRBJ2-7; 7 bases are shared with TRBD2. Per the germline V gene, CDR1 is LNHDA and CDR2 is SQIVND (reference sequence). This CDR3 region has 14 residues. Losses at the gene ends were 7 bases for V and 2 bases for J; bases not matched to a gene: 8. The CDR3 coding sequence is TGTGCCAGTACTTATAGGGGAGGGACCTACGAGCAGTACTTC. This sequence encodes CASTYRGGTYEQYF.

As regards this clone: The same CDR3 is also encoded by other DNA sequences in this sample. J is TRBJ2-5 and V is TRBV12-3 or TRBV12-4, with D perhaps TRBD1 (5 bases). The V and J ends lost 5 bases and 1 base respectively, with 8 bases between them. The CDR3 sequence is 13 residues long. This CDR3 reads CASSRQRQETQYF. CDR3 in DNA: TGTGCCAGCAGTCGACAGCGCCAAGAGACCCAGTACTTC.